A selection of T cell receptor beta chains follows, all from one sample in a study of T cell responses to AZD1222 COVID-19 vaccine. Data came from immunoSEQ multiplex PCR; TCRdb stores just in-frame clones and leaves some out. Among 85,000 to 100,000 clones listed, more than 75% were seen once. This sample comprised peripheral blood, obtained on day 0 of AZD1222 vaccination. The source of these receptors is an adult in good health. The CDR3 runs from the conserved cysteine through the conserved F or W. Each record gives: CDR3 DNA, CDR3 protein, V gene, J gene, D gene, clone size. The D gene is left open where the match is weak. The listing skips clone size in some rows; elsewhere it reads once, few, many or a size class.

DNA: TGTGCCAGCAGCTTAGCGGGGGGGAGGGGCACAGATACGCAGTATTTT
CDR3: CASSLAGGRGTDTQYF
V: TRBV7-8
J: TRBJ2-3
D: TRBD2
size: few

DNA: TGTGCCAGCAGCCAAGACACGAACTCTGGAAACACCATATATTTT
CDR3: CASSQDTNSGNTIYF
V: TRBV4-2
J: TRBJ1-3
D: .
size: .

DNA: TGTACCTGGAGCGAACCAGGGTTCAGCTCCTACGAGCAGTACTTC
CDR3: CTWSEPGFSSYEQYF
V: TRBV30
J: TRBJ2-7
D: .
size: .

DNA: TGTGCCAGCAGTTTAGCCCAGAACACTGAAGCTTTCTTT
CDR3: CASSLAQNTEAFF
V: TRBV12-3/TRBV12-4
J: TRBJ1-1
D: .
size: .

DNA: TGTGCCAGCAGATTTCAGGGGGCTGGATCACCCCTCCACTTT
CDR3: CASRFQGAGSPLHF
V: TRBV6-5
J: TRBJ1-6
D: TRBD1
size: once

DNA: TGTGCCAGCAGTTTCGACAGGGGAGAGACCCAGTACTTC
CDR3: CASSFDRGETQYF
V: TRBV6-6
J: TRBJ2-5
D: TRBD1
size: .

DNA: TGTGCCAGCAGAATAGCGGGAGGGCCCAGGGGCGAGCAGTACTTC
CDR3: CASRIAGGPRGEQYF
V: TRBV2
J: TRBJ2-7
D: TRBD2
size: .

DNA: TGTGCCAGCAGCTTAGAGGTCAGCTCTGGAAACACCATATATTTT
CDR3: CASSLEVSSGNTIYF
V: TRBV7-2
J: TRBJ1-3
D: .
size: .

DNA: TGCGCCAGCAGCCGGACTAGCGGGGGCTACGAGCAGTACTTC
CDR3: CASSRTSGGYEQYF
V: TRBV5-1
J: TRBJ2-7
D: TRBD2
size: .

DNA: TGTGCCAGCAGTGACGACAGGGGCATATCCTACGAGCAGTACTTC
CDR3: CASSDDRGISYEQYF
V: TRBV6-6
J: TRBJ2-7
D: TRBD1
size: few

DNA: TGTGCCATCAGTGGGGGACTGAACACTGAAGCTTTCTTT
CDR3: CAISGGLNTEAFF
V: TRBV10-3
J: TRBJ1-1
D: .
size: .

DNA: TGCAGCGTTGGAGGTGGCCCCGGTGCAGGCCTAAATGAAAAACTGTTTTTT
CDR3: CSVGGGPGAGLNEKLFF
V: TRBV29-1
J: TRBJ1-4
D: .
size: .

DNA: TGTGCCAGCAGCTTGGACGTTCGTCATGAAAAACTGTTTTTT
CDR3: CASSLDVRHEKLFF
V: TRBV5-4
J: TRBJ1-4
D: .
size: few

DNA: TGCGCCAGCAGCCAAGAGTCCGGGAATCAGCCCCAGCATTTT
CDR3: CASSQESGNQPQHF
V: TRBV4-1
J: TRBJ1-5
D: .
size: .

DNA: TGTGCCATTCTACCAACGAGCTCCTATAATTCACCCCTCCACTTT
CDR3: CAILPTSSYNSPLHF
V: TRBV28
J: TRBJ1-6
D: .
size: .

DNA: TGCGCCAGCAGCATGAACCCCGGACTAGCGGGATACAATGAGCAGTTCTTC
CDR3: CASSMNPGLAGYNEQFF
V: TRBV5-1
J: TRBJ2-1
D: TRBD2
size: .

DNA: TGCGCCAGCAGCCCGGGTGGAGGCCACGGTTTGGCTGGCTACACCTTC
CDR3: CASSPGGGHGLAGYTF
V: TRBV10-2
J: TRBJ1-2
D: .
size: once

DNA: TGCGCCAGCAGCTTGATGGGCAGGGCGGAAGCTTTCTTT
CDR3: CASSLMGRAEAFF
V: TRBV5-1
J: TRBJ1-1
D: .
size: .

DNA: TGTGCCAGCAGCTTACGGGGGGCGGGACAATCCTACGAGCAGTACTTC
CDR3: CASSLRGAGQSYEQYF
V: TRBV11-2
J: TRBJ2-7
D: .
size: .

DNA: TGTGCCAGCAGCTTATCGGCCGGGGAGCTGTTTTTT
CDR3: CASSLSAGELFF
V: TRBV7-2
J: TRBJ2-2
D: .
size: .

DNA: TGTGCCAGCAGCTTTGGCCAGGGCTCCTACGAGCAGTACTTC
CDR3: CASSFGQGSYEQYF
V: TRBV5-6
J: TRBJ2-7
D: .
size: .

DNA: TGTGCCAGTAGTGTGGGGAATGGAAACACCATATATTTT
CDR3: CASSVGNGNTIYF
V: TRBV19
J: TRBJ1-3
D: .
size: .

DNA: TGTGCCAGCAGCTTGGCCGGACTAGCGGGGAGAATTTACGAGCAGTACTTC
CDR3: CASSLAGLAGRIYEQYF
V: TRBV5-6
J: TRBJ2-7
D: TRBD2
size: .

DNA: TGCGCCAGCAGCTTAGCCGGGACAGAGCAGTTCTTC
CDR3: CASSLAGTEQFF
V: TRBV5-1
J: TRBJ2-1
D: .
size: .

DNA: TGTGCCAGCAGCCCCGGGACTATTAACAATGAGCAGTTCTTC
CDR3: CASSPGTINNEQFF
V: TRBV7-2
J: TRBJ2-1
D: TRBD2
size: .

DNA: TGTGCCAGCAGCACCGGGACAGGGGGTGGGTATGAGCAGTTCTTC
CDR3: CASSTGTGGGYEQFF
V: TRBV5-6
J: TRBJ2-1
D: TRBD1
size: .

DNA: TGTGCCAGCAGCGTGTGGAGCAATCAGCCCCAGCATTTT
CDR3: CASSVWSNQPQHF
V: TRBV6-5
J: TRBJ1-5
D: .
size: .

DNA: TGTGCCAGTAGTATAGTCGGGATCCAAGAGACCCAGTACTTC
CDR3: CASSIVGIQETQYF
V: TRBV19
J: TRBJ2-5
D: .
size: once

DNA: TGTGCCAGCAGCCCCGACAGAAGCTCCTATAATTCACCCCTCCACTTT
CDR3: CASSPDRSSYNSPLHF
V: TRBV5-6
J: TRBJ1-6
D: .
size: .

DNA: TGTGCCAGCTCACCAAGAGGGGGGTCCTACAATGAGCAGTTCTTC
CDR3: CASSPRGGSYNEQFF
V: TRBV18
J: TRBJ2-1
D: .
size: once

DNA: TGTGCCAGTAGCCGTGGACAGGGGATCGGGGAGCTGTTTTTT
CDR3: CASSRGQGIGELFF
V: TRBV19
J: TRBJ2-2
D: TRBD1
size: .

DNA: TGCGCCAGCAGCAAGGGACAGCCCCCAAGGACCCAGTACTTC
CDR3: CASSKGQPPRTQYF
V: TRBV5-1
J: TRBJ2-5
D: TRBD1
size: .

DNA: TGTGCCATCAGTGTGGGGGCGAACACAGATACGCAGTATTTT
CDR3: CAISVGANTDTQYF
V: TRBV10-3
J: TRBJ2-3
D: .
size: few

DNA: TGCGCCAGCAGCTTGGCCGCGCGGGGGAGCTCCTACGAGCAGTACTTC
CDR3: CASSLAARGSSYEQYF
V: TRBV5-1
J: TRBJ2-7
D: TRBD2
size: .

DNA: TGTGCCAGCAGTTTCGGTAGGGAATATGGCTACACCTTC
CDR3: CASSFGREYGYTF
V: TRBV28
J: TRBJ1-2
D: .
size: .

DNA: TGTGCCAGCAGTGAAATCTCGGGAGGCCTCTCCACAGATACGCAGTATTTT
CDR3: CASSEISGGLSTDTQYF
V: TRBV2
J: TRBJ2-3
D: TRBD2
size: .

DNA: TGTGCCAGCAGTTCGATAGAGTCGGGATTCACCGGGGAGCTGTTTTTT
CDR3: CASSSIESGFTGELFF
V: TRBV11-2
J: TRBJ2-2
D: .
size: .

DNA: TGTGCCAGCAGCCAAGATATTCGGACAGGGGCTAGGTCCTACGAGCAGTACTTC
CDR3: CASSQDIRTGARSYEQYF
V: TRBV4-2
J: TRBJ2-7
D: TRBD1
size: .

DNA: TGTGCCAGCAGTGAATCAGCGGTTCTAAGAGGCTACACCTTC
CDR3: CASSESAVLRGYTF
V: TRBV25-1
J: TRBJ1-2
D: .
size: .

DNA: TGTGCCAGTAGTATAGTTAGCGGGGGCGACATTCAGTACTTC
CDR3: CASSIVSGGDIQYF
V: TRBV19
J: TRBJ2-4
D: TRBD2
size: .

DNA: TGCAGTGCTAGTGGCGGGACTTCTTCCTCTGGGGCCAACGTCCTGACTTTC
CDR3: CSASGGTSSSGANVLTF
V: TRBV20-1
J: TRBJ2-6
D: .
size: .

DNA: TGTGCCTGGAGTGGGACGGTCTATGGCTACACCTTC
CDR3: CAWSGTVYGYTF
V: TRBV30
J: TRBJ1-2
D: .
size: .

DNA: TGTGCCAGCAGTTACGGGGACAGGGGTGGCTACACCTTC
CDR3: CASSYGDRGGYTF
V: TRBV6-5
J: TRBJ1-2
D: TRBD1
size: .

DNA: TGCGCCAGCAGCGTCGGAACCCACGAGCAGTACTTC
CDR3: CASSVGTHEQYF
V: TRBV5-1
J: TRBJ2-7
D: .
size: .

DNA: TGTGCCAGCAGCCAGATAGGACAGGGCACTGAAGCTTTCTTT
CDR3: CASSQIGQGTEAFF
V: TRBV3-1/TRBV3-2
J: TRBJ1-1
D: TRBD1
size: .

DNA: TGTGCCAGCAGTGAAGTAGGTAGACAAAACTATGGCTACACCTTC
CDR3: CASSEVGRQNYGYTF
V: TRBV6-1
J: TRBJ1-2
D: .
size: .

DNA: TGTGCCAGCTCAGGGCAGGCGAACACTGAAGCTTTCTTT
CDR3: CASSGQANTEAFF
V: TRBV18
J: TRBJ1-1
D: .
size: .

DNA: TGTGCCAGCAGCCCACAATATTCGAACACTGAAGCTTTCTTT
CDR3: CASSPQYSNTEAFF
V: TRBV6-5
J: TRBJ1-1
D: .
size: .

DNA: TGTGCCAGCTTGGGGGGCCCAGGTAACACTGAAGCTTTCTTT
CDR3: CASLGGPGNTEAFF
V: TRBV2
J: TRBJ1-1
D: .
size: .

DNA: TGTGCCAGCAGCTACAGGGGGCGCGCCACTGAAGCTTTCTTT
CDR3: CASSYRGRATEAFF
V: TRBV5-6
J: TRBJ1-1
D: TRBD1
size: .

DNA: TGTGCCAGCAGCTTTGGGTCGGGAGGGGGCAATGAGCAGTTCTTC
CDR3: CASSFGSGGGNEQFF
V: TRBV11-3
J: TRBJ2-1
D: TRBD2
size: .

DNA: TGCGCCAGCAATCAGGACAATGAGCAGTTCTTC
CDR3: CASNQDNEQFF
V: TRBV10-2
J: TRBJ2-1
D: .
size: .

DNA: TGTGCCAGCAGTCGGGGACCCCCCGGGGAGCTGTTTTTT
CDR3: CASSRGPPGELFF
V: TRBV6-5
J: TRBJ2-2
D: .
size: .

DNA: TGTGCCAGCAGCCAACAGACTAGCGGCCCCTACGAGCAGTACTTC
CDR3: CASSQQTSGPYEQYF
V: TRBV3-1/TRBV3-2
J: TRBJ2-7
D: TRBD2
size: .

DNA: TGTGCCAGTAGTATTCACACAGGACTCTTGAACACTGAAGCTTTCTTT
CDR3: CASSIHTGLLNTEAFF
V: TRBV19
J: TRBJ1-1
D: .
size: .

DNA: TGTGCCAGCAGCCCCAGGACAGGGGCGCGGCAGCCCCAGCATTTT
CDR3: CASSPRTGARQPQHF
V: TRBV5-6
J: TRBJ1-5
D: TRBD1
size: .

DNA: TGTGCCAGCAGCTTAGGACAGAAAGGTCAGCCCCAGCATTTT
CDR3: CASSLGQKGQPQHF
V: TRBV7-9
J: TRBJ1-5
D: .
size: .